Below are 30 T cell receptor beta chains sequenced from a single sample in a study of tumor and adjacent non-tumor tissue in lung cancer. No cell sorting was done before RNA was extracted from the tissue. Distant lung tissue was collected more than 3 cm away from the tumor edge. The library came from three nested PCR rounds adapted from ARM-PCR protocols. TCRdb independently ran MiXCR on the multiplex PCR reads; one entry per CDR3 protein. Of tens of thousands of distinct CDR3 sequences listed, about 56% are singletons. The sequencing input was distant non-tumor lung tissue. These receptors came from a man in his sixties or seventies with non-small cell lung cancer.

This clonotype appeared many times. The chain couples TRBV11-3 to TRBJ2-5; possibly TRBD2 for D (6 bases). The CDR3 contains 13 residues. The V and J ends lost 4 bases and 9 bases respectively, with 15 bases between them. Germline V lookup: CDR1 SGHNT, CDR2 YENEEA. CDR3 DNA: TGTGCCAGCAGCTCCGCCGAAAGGGAGGCCCAGTACTTC. It translates to CASSSAEREAQYF.

This clonotype was seen a handful of times. This may be a read error: a much more frequent sequence differs by one nucleotide. The CDR3 does not end in the conserved phenylalanine or tryptophan, so this is likely a read error. The chain links TRBV6-5 to TRBJ1-2, with D unresolved. Germline values: CDR1 MNHEY, CDR2 SVGAGI. The CDR3 is made up of 14 amino acids. V dropped 0 bases and J dropped 4 bases, with 9 bases sitting between them. The CDR3 is CASSYSDPSYGYTV. The CDR3 DNA is TGTGCCAGCAGTTACTCGGATCCAAGCTATGGCTACACCGTC.

This clonotype was observed at least ten times. This chain joins TRBV6-2 or TRBV6-3 and TRBJ2-1; 10 bases align to TRBD2. The CDR3 sequence is 16 residues long. Germline CDR1 is MNHEY and CDR2 is SVGEGT. The ends lost 5 bases at V and 7 bases at J; junction bases unmatched: 11. The CDR3 sequence: CASSRITSGVTNEQFF. The CDR3 bases are TGTGCCAGCAGTCGAATAACTAGCGGGGTTACAAATGAGCAGTTCTTC.

The CDR3: CASSSPGTGRETQYF. CDR3 coding DNA: TGTGCCAGCAGTTCCCCCGGGACAGGCAGGGAGACCCAGTACTTC. The rearrangement uses TRBV6-6 and TRBJ2-5, with 8 positions matching TRBD1. Looked up from germline, CDR1 is MNHNY and CDR2 is SVGAGI (reference sequence). This CDR3 has 15 amino acids. The V and J ends lost 4 bases and 5 bases, in that order; junction bases with no gene match: 9.

Worth noting for this clonotype: This may stem from a read error, because a much larger clone lies one nucleotide away. The chain employs TRBV12-3 or TRBV12-4 and TRBJ1-1, with D unresolved. CDR3 length: 10 residues. The CDR3 loop is CVSSGVEAFF. CDR3 sequence (DNA): TGTGTCAGCAGTGGGGTCGAAGCTTTCTTT.

Comment on this clonotype: This sequence may be a read error, since a much larger clone differs from it by one base. This chain connects TRBV7-8 to TRBJ1-1; D gene uncertain. This CDR3 region has 15 residues. The V and J ends lost 5 bases and 2 bases respectively, with 15 bases between them. Germline CDR1 is SGHVS and CDR2 is FQNEAQ. Here the CDR3 reads CASSKTGVSNTEAFF. CDR3 nucleotide sequence: TGTGCCAGCAGCAAAACCGGCGTCAGCAACACTGAAGCTTTCTTT.

This clonotype was counted between two and nine times. It may be a read error: a sequence one base away is much more abundant. The chain combines TRBV14 with TRBJ2-2; no clear D. This CDR3 has 17 residues. Germline CDR1 is SGHDN and CDR2 is FVKESK. CDR3 DNA sequence: TGTGCCAGCAGCCAAGATCACTGGGCCAAAAACACCCGGGAGCTGTTTTTT. Translation: CASSQDHWAKNTRELFF. The full variable domain, its missing parts supplied by reference TRBV14 and TRBJ2-2, is EAGVTQFPSHSVIEKGQTVTLRCDPISGHDNLYWYRRVMGKEIKFLLHFVKESKQDESGMPNNRFLAERTGGTYSTLKVQPAELEDSGVYFCASSQDHWAKNTRELFFGEGSRLTVL.

A note on this clonotype: A much bigger clone sits one base away, suggesting this may be a read error. The CDR3 protein is CSAREGTGAFF. DNA for the CDR3: TGCAGTGCTAGGGAGGGAACTGGAGCTTTCTTT. The chain couples TRBV20-1 to TRBJ1-1; no clear D gene. In germline, CDR1 is DFQATT, CDR2 SNEGSKA (reference sequence). This CDR3 contains 11 residues.

Note on this clonotype: One end of the junction varies from germline; a read error may be responsible. The chain combines TRBV12-3 or TRBV12-4 with TRBJ2-1; 8 nucleotides line up with TRBD1. The CDR3 is 17 amino acids. CDR3 protein: CASRSSPGQVAYDEQFF. The CDR3 region has the DNA TGTGCCAGCAGATCAAGCCCGGGACAGGTCGCCTACGATGAGCAGTTCTTC.

Note on this clonotype: Sequence at one end of the junction differs from germline and may be a read error. This chain joins TRBV5-6 and TRBJ1-1; 8 bases line up with TRBD1. There are 15 residues in the CDR3. The germline gives CDR1 SGHDT, CDR2 YYEEEE. The CDR3 DNA is TGTGCCAGCAGCTTGGGGCCTGCAGGGGGCACTGAAGCTCTCTTT. Amino acids: CASSLGPAGGTEALF.

This clonotype was counted a few times. It may be a read error: a sequence one base away is much more abundant. This chain joins TRBV4-2 and TRBJ2-3; no firm D call. Germline loops: CDR1 LGHNA, CDR2 YNFKEQ. CDR3 length: 15 amino acids. Trimming shortened V by 1 base and J by 2 bases, and 10 bases separated the two germline ends. Written as DNA, the CDR3 is TGTGCCAGCAGCCAAGCGGCAAGGGACACAGATACGCAGTATTTT. Amino acid sequence: CASSQAARDTDTQYF.

In the case of this clonotype: One end of the junction varies from germline; a read error may be responsible. The chain carries TRBV7-9 and TRBJ2-1, with D perhaps matching TRBD2 (6 bases). The CDR3 consists of 16 residues. CDR1 is SEHNR, CDR2 FQNEAQ, per germline (reference sequence). The chain's CDR3 is CASSLRGTDLYNEQFF. The CDR3 bases are TGTGCCAGCAGCTTGAGAGGGACTGACCTCTACAACGAGCAGTTCTTC.

With regard to this clonotype: One end of the junction is discordant with germline, which a read error may explain. The gene calls are TRBV11-1 and TRBJ2-7; TRBD2 might be the D (6 bases). Germline V gene sequence: CDR1 SGHAT, CDR2 FQDESV (reference sequence). The CDR3 has 16 amino acids. CDR3 nucleotide sequence: TGTACCAGCAGCTTAGCGCGACTAGTGGACTCCTGCGAGCGGTACTTC. This translates into CTSSLARLVDSCERYF.

The chain links TRBV11-3 to TRBJ2-5; D may match TRBD1 or TRBD2 (5 bases each). Germline lookup yields CDR1 SGHNT and CDR2 YENEEA. The CDR3 runs 15 residues. V was trimmed by 5 bases and J by 9 bases, leaving 22 bases between them. CDR3 amino acids: CASSPGGWVREAQYF. DNA of the CDR3: TGTGCCAGCAGCCCTGGGGGATGGGTCCGTGAGGCCCAGTACTTC.

This rearrangement joins TRBV12-3 or TRBV12-4 to TRBJ2-1, with 14 nucleotides matching TRBD2. The CDR3 is made up of 15 amino acids. Trimming cost V 8 bases and J 11 bases; bases outside gene matches: 11. In DNA form, the CDR3 reads TGTGCCAGCGGTGGACTAGCGGGAGGTACGAATAAGCAGTTCTTC. Its protein product is CASGGLAGGTNKQFF.

This clonotype was observed many times. The chain links TRBV12-3 or TRBV12-4 to TRBJ2-2; weak D call: TRBD2 (6 bases). This CDR3 has 16 residues. V was shortened by 1 base and J by 6 bases, with 15 bases between the two germline ends. CDR3 DNA sequence: TGTGCCAGCAGTTTAGAGGGACTTCCTTTGTCCGGGGAGCTGTTTTTT. This gives the protein CASSLEGLPLSGELFF.

The V call is TRBV7-3, the J call TRBJ2-2, with 9 bases matching TRBD2. The CDR3 sequence is 14 residues long. V was pared by 3 bases and J by 6 bases, with 2 bases of the junction left unmatched. Germline V CDR1 and CDR2: SGHTA, FQGTGA. The CDR3 protein is CASSFRGGAGELFF. CDR3 nucleotide sequence: TGTGCCAGCAGCTTCCGCGGGGGGGCCGGGGAGCTGTTTTTT.

This sequence joins TRBV5-1 and TRBJ1-5, with TRBD1 identical over 7 bases. Germline CDR1 is SGHRS and CDR2 is YFSETQ. The CDR3 loop spans 15 amino acids. With 0 bases clipped from V and 5 bases from J, the junction kept 5 bases outside the gene matches. The CDR3 sequence is CASSLGQGGDQPQHF. CDR3 nucleotide sequence: TGCGCCAGCAGCTTGGGACAGGGAGGAGATCAGCCCCAGCATTTT.

The chain couples TRBV20-1 to TRBJ2-1, with no clear D. The CDR3 extends over 10 amino acids. The germline V gene has CDR1 DFQATT and CDR2 SNEGSKA (reference sequence). Trimming took off 6 bases at V and 13 bases at J, with 13 bases between the two ends. CDR3 residues: CSAPSSEQFF. The DNA of the CDR3 is TGCAGTGCGCCCTCCAGTGAACAGTTCTTC.

Details on this clonotype: A much larger clone lies a single base off, so this may be a read error. The J gene is TRBJ2-2, the V gene TRBV12-3 or TRBV12-4, with D perhaps TRBD2 (5 bases). The CDR3 is 13 amino acids. CDR3 in DNA: TGTGCCAGCAGTTTGATCCTTGCCGGGGTGCTGTTTTTT. Translation gives CASSLILAGVLFF.

Points on this clonotype: At one boundary the junction diverges from the germline segment, which might be a read error. The gene calls are TRBV10-2 and TRBJ2-7; D is possibly TRBD1 (5 bases). The CDR3 extends over 12 amino acids. The germline V gene has CDR1 WSHSY and CDR2 SAAADI. CDR3 DNA: TGCACCAGCAGTTCACAGGCTCGCGAGCAATACTTC. As protein: CTSSSQAREQYF.

In regard to this clonotype: The junction differs from germline at one of its ends, possibly a read error. This rearrangement joins TRBV2 to TRBJ2-1; D not resolved. Germline V lookup: CDR1 SNHLY, CDR2 FYNNEI. This CDR3 contains 11 residues. CDR3 sequence: CASTETLEQFF. CDR3 coding DNA: TGTGCCAGCACTGAAACCCTTGAGCAGTTTTTC.

The rearrangement links TRBV6-1 to TRBJ2-7, with 8 bases fitting TRBD1. This CDR3 comprises 15 residues. Germline lookup yields CDR1 MNHNS and CDR2 SASEGT. The ends lost 7 bases at V and 4 bases at J; junction bases unmatched: 12. The chain's CDR3 is CASNDVGQGAYEQYF. CDR3 nucleotide sequence: TGTGCCAGCAATGATGTTGGGCAGGGGGCGTACGAGCAGTACTTC.

This sequence joins TRBV19 and TRBJ1-5; D is unclear. The CDR3 is 14 amino acids. V was pared by 8 bases and J by 10 bases, with 21 bases between. Germline CDR1 reads LNHDA; CDR2 reads SQIVND (reference sequence). The CDR3 sequence is CASGVKVIAEPQHF. CDR3 coding DNA: TGTGCCAGTGGGGTAAAAGTGATAGCAGAACCCCAGCATTTT.

Turning to this clonotype: The conserved final phenylalanine or tryptophan is absent from the CDR3, which likely points to a read error. The chain carries TRBV5-4 and TRBJ2-3, with TRBD2 matching 7 bases. This CDR3 region has 16 residues. CDR1 SGHNT and CDR2 YYREEE come from the germline V gene (reference sequence). The CDR3 sequence: CASNLEARGSSGTQYL. DNA of the CDR3: TGTGCCAGCAACTTGGAAGCGCGGGGGAGTTCAGGTACGCAGTATCTT.

This clonotype was seen a single time. CDR3 DNA sequence: TGTGTCACCAGTTTACGGTACGGGACAGGGCATGGCTACACCTTC. It yields the protein CVTSLRYGTGHGYTF. The V gene is TRBV12-3 or TRBV12-4, the J gene TRBJ1-2, with TRBD1 matching 9 bases. The CDR3 extends over 15 amino acids.

Concerning this clonotype itself: Germline is not matched at one junction end, which may reflect a read error. The chain carries TRBV6-5 and TRBJ2-2; D could derive from TRBD1 or TRBD2 (5 bases each). This CDR3 has 13 residues. Germline CDR1 reads MNHEY; CDR2 reads SVGAGI. The CDR3 region has the DNA TGTGCCTGCCGAGGGACGTTCACCAGGGAGCTGTTTTTT. This codes for CACRGTFTRELFF.

This clonotype was seen repeatedly, ten times or more. The chain is built from TRBV29-1 and TRBJ2-7, with D possibly matching TRBD2 (5 bases). The CDR3 spans 12 residues. The germline V gene encodes CDR1 SQVTM and CDR2 ANQGSEA. Trimming pared 6 bases from V and 6 bases from J, leaving 15 bases between. The CDR3 region is CSVGDGGREQYF. Written as DNA, the CDR3 is TGCAGCGTCGGTGACGGAGGTCGCGAGCAGTACTTC.

About this clonotype: A much larger clone differs from this one at a single base, so this may be a read error. CDR3 coding DNA: TGTGCCAGCAGGTTCGGGACGGACGAGCAGTACTTC. Translating it yields CASRFGTDEQYF. The chain links TRBV5-6 to TRBJ2-7; D is tentatively TRBD1 or TRBD2 (5 bases each). The germline V gene encodes CDR1 SGHDT and CDR2 YYEEEE. Trimming took 5 bases from V and 5 from J, leaving 11 bases between them. This CDR3 contains 12 residues.

On this clonotype: A junction end diverges from the germline sequence, so it may reflect a read error. The J gene is TRBJ2-7, the V gene TRBV11-2, with D possibly TRBD1 on 5 matching bases. The CDR3 runs to 14 residues. The germline V gene encodes CDR1 SGHAT and CDR2 FQNNGV. The CDR3 region has the DNA TGTGCCAGCAGTTTAGGCGACAGAAACTACGAGAAGTACTTC. It specifies CASSLGDRNYEKYF.